The 21 T cell receptor beta chains in this list originate from one sample, sequenced in a study. TCRdb used MiXCR to reprocess the 5' RACE reads, holding one entry per CDR3 protein. Among around 43,000 distinct CDR3 sequences listed, over 15% were seen once. The sequenced sample was naive CD4+ T cells sorted from a lymph node. Sample subset: naive CD4+ T cells, CD4+CD45RA+CD25-. The receptors here all came from a female donor with breast cancer.

In its sample, this clonotype was seen a few times. This chain joins TRBV7-2 and TRBJ2-4; TRBD1 matches at 8 bases. Germline V gene lookup returns CDR1 SGHTA and CDR2 FQGNSA. V shed 5 bases and J 3 bases; nucleotides not matched to a gene: 6. The CDR3 loop spans 15 amino acids. CDR3: CASSKTGVVKNIQYF. Here the CDR3 DNA reads TGTGCCAGCAGCAAGACAGGGGTTGTCAAAAACATTCAGTACTTC.

The CDR3, as DNA: TGCAGCGCTCCCCGCGGGCAGAACGAGCAGTACTTC. Translating it yields CSAPRGQNEQYF. V gene TRBV20-1 combines with J gene TRBJ2-7, with D maybe TRBD2 (5 bases). CDR3 length: 12 amino acids. Germline V lookup: CDR1 DFQATT, CDR2 SNEGSKA (reference sequence).

This clonotype has a handful of counts. The chain couples TRBV6-2 or TRBV6-3 to TRBJ2-3; 13 bases line up with TRBD2. The CDR3 contains 16 residues. CDR1 is MNHEY and CDR2 is SVGEGT in the germline V gene. V lost 4 bases to trimming and J lost 3 bases; unmatched junction nucleotides: 4. CDR3 sequence reads: CASSSPGLAGTDTQYF. CDR3 DNA: TGTGCCAGCAGTTCCCCGGGACTAGCGGGAACAGATACGCAGTATTTT.

This clonotype was detected only a few times. An end of the junction does not agree with germline; a read error may underlie this. This sequence joins TRBV7-7 and TRBJ2-1; TRBD1 matches at 8 bases. Per the germline V gene, CDR1 is SSHAT and CDR2 is FNYEAQ (reference sequence). The CDR3 covers 15 residues. The CDR3 region is CASSLRQGANNEQFF. CDR3 DNA: TGTGCTAGCAGCTTGCGGCAGGGGGCGAACAATGAGCAGTTCTTC.

The genes are TRBV6-1 and TRBJ2-7; D gene uncertain. The V gene's germline CDR1 is MNHNS and CDR2 SASEGT. With 1 base removed from V and 9 bases from J, the gap between germline ends came to 7 bases. The CDR3 consists of 11 residues. The CDR3 region is CASSEEVWQYF. The DNA for the CDR3 is TGTGCCAGCAGTGAAGAGGTGTGGCAGTACTTC.

The table lists this clonotype with a few counts. This chain joins TRBV20-1 and TRBJ1-4; TRBD1 is a possible D gene (5 bases). The CDR3 consists of 13 residues. V was shortened by 3 bases and J by 6 bases, with 11 bases between the two germline ends. The germline gives CDR1 DFQATT, CDR2 SNEGSKA (reference sequence). The CDR3 DNA reads as TGCAGTGCTAGCCCGGGGGATCATGAAAAACTGTTTTTT. Amino acid sequence: CSASPGDHEKLFF.

J is TRBJ1-5 and V is TRBV6-6; D call uncertain. Trimming cost V 5 bases and J 7 bases, with 12 bases left between them. Germline values: CDR1 MNHNY, CDR2 SVGAGI (reference sequence). The CDR3 is 13 residues long. CDR3 DNA sequence: TGTGCCAGCAGTACCCTCATGATGCAGCCCCAGCATTTT. This codes for CASSTLMMQPQHF.

A few counts support this clonotype. The chain carries TRBV11-3 and TRBJ2-1; D may correspond to TRBD1 or TRBD2 (5 bases each). The CDR3 has 15 amino acids. Germline V CDR1 and CDR2: SGHNT, YENEEA. V shed 1 base and J shed 10 bases, with 17 bases lying between them. CDR3: CASSLVSFEGMEQFF. CDR3 sequence (DNA): TGTGCCAGCAGCTTAGTATCATTTGAGGGGATGGAGCAGTTCTTC.

This clonotype was seen at least ten times. This chain links TRBV20-1 with TRBJ1-1; D may be TRBD1 (6 bases). The V gene lost 7 bases and the J gene lost 5 bases, with 14 bases spanning the gap. The CDR3 has 12 residues. Germline assignment: CDR1 DFQATT and CDR2 SNEGSKA (reference sequence). In DNA, the CDR3 is TGCAGTGGCGTACAGGGAAGGACTGAAGCTTTCTTT. This encodes CSGVQGRTEAFF.

The sample holds a few counts of this clonotype. The chain joins TRBV6-5 to TRBJ1-5; D is unclear. The CDR3 has 16 amino acids. Germline V CDR1 and CDR2: MNHEY, SVGAGI. V gave up 5 bases and J gave up 9 bases, with 23 bases separating them. DNA for the CDR3: TGTGCCAGCAGTGTCTCCCCCGGGCCGGGCTTTCGGCCCCAGCATTTT. The encoded protein is CASSVSPGPGFRPQHF.

A remark on this clonotype: The germline gene is not matched at one end of the junction; a read error may be the cause. V gene TRBV20-1 combines with J gene TRBJ1-1; 7 positions agree with TRBD1. From germline, CDR1 is DFQATT and CDR2 SNEGSKA (reference sequence). The CDR3 consists of 14 residues. The CDR3: CSARKAGGYTEAYF. The DNA for the CDR3 is TGCAGTGCTAGAAAAGCAGGGGGGTATACGGAAGCTTACTTT.

In DNA form, the CDR3 reads TGTGCCAGCAGCTTTAGACCCAAGAGCGAGCAGTACTTC. Protein: CASSFRPKSEQYF. The chain links TRBV7-6 to TRBJ2-7; D is undetermined. CDR3 size: 13 residues. V shed 3 bases and J shed 6 bases, with 12 bases lying between them. The germline V gene encodes CDR1 SGHVS and CDR2 FNYEAQ.

For this clonotype: This may be a read error: a much more frequent sequence differs by one nucleotide. The chain carries TRBV6-5 and TRBJ1-4, with 10 bases lining up with TRBD1. This CDR3 spans 15 amino acids. Germline values: CDR1 MNHEY, CDR2 SVGAGI. Here the CDR3 DNA reads TGTGCCAGCTACCCTCGGACAGGGGGTAGTGAAAAACTGTCTTTT. Translation: CASYPRTGGSEKLSF.

Ten or more counts support this clonotype. The CDR3 spells CASSVEGPQHF. For the CDR3, the DNA is TGTGCCAGCAGTGTTGAGGGGCCCCAGCATTTT. The chain recombines TRBV6-1 with TRBJ1-5; the D is unclear. Trimming left V 4 bases short and J 9 bases short, with 7 bases between. Germline CDR1 and CDR2: MNHNS and SASEGT. CDR3 length: 11 residues.

The chain uses TRBV11-2 and TRBJ2-7; 7 bases align to TRBD2. V gave up 7 bases and J gave up 0 bases; unmatched junction bases: 9. CDR1 is SGHAT and CDR2 is FQNNGV in the germline V gene. CDR3 length: 15 amino acids. The CDR3 DNA reads TGTGCCAGCACCATAGGCGGGGGACTCTCCTACGAGCAGTACTTC. Protein: CASTIGGGLSYEQYF.

This clonotype was detected only a few times. The V gene is TRBV6-6, the J gene TRBJ2-1, with no clear D. V was shortened by 4 bases and J by 6 bases, with 7 bases between the two germline ends. CDR3 length: 12 amino acids. The germline V gene has CDR1 MNHNY and CDR2 SVGAGI (reference sequence). Written as DNA, the CDR3 is TGTGCCAGCAGTTTCTTTAGCAATGAGCAGTTCTTC. It encodes CASSFFSNEQFF.

There are a few counts of this clonotype. The chain joins TRBV6-6 to TRBJ1-2; 7 bases map to TRBD1. This CDR3 has 13 amino acids. The V segment lost 6 bases and the J segment 6 bases; nucleotides outside the gene matches: 7. Looked up from germline, CDR1 is MNHNY and CDR2 is SVGAGI (reference sequence). The CDR3 DNA is TGTGCCAGCAGAATAGACAGGGTAGATGGCTACACCTTC. Translating it yields CASRIDRVDGYTF.

The rearrangement uses TRBV5-1 and TRBJ2-2; D ambiguous. Per germline, CDR1 SGHRS and CDR2 YFSETQ. V gave up 3 bases and J gave up 3 bases, with 9 bases separating them. CDR3 length equals 14 residues. In DNA, the CDR3 is TGCGCCAGCAGCTCGAGATCGGACACCGGGGAGCTGTTTTTT. It translates to CASSSRSDTGELFF.

Concerning this clonotype itself: This may arise from a read error, as a much more abundant clone is one base away. This chain connects TRBV5-5 to TRBJ2-5; 8 bases are shared with TRBD1. Germline V CDR1 and CDR2: SGHKS, YYEKEE (reference sequence). The junction had 3 bases not matched to a gene; V was cut back by 0 bases and J by 5 bases. The CDR3 has 14 residues. CDR3 sequence: CASSLGQGFETQYF. The CDR3 DNA follows: TGTGCCAGCAGCTTGGGACAGGGGTTTGAGACCCAGTACTTC.

The chain employs TRBV20-1 and TRBJ2-1; 14 nucleotides agree with TRBD2. Germline CDR1 is DFQATT and CDR2 is SNEGSKA (reference sequence). V shed 6 bases, J shed 0 bases, and the junction held 7 bases outside the gene matches. This CDR3 is built from 17 residues. CDR3 amino acids: CSAPTGTSGSSYNEQFF. DNA of the CDR3: TGCAGTGCACCAACCGGGACTAGCGGGAGCTCCTACAATGAGCAGTTCTTC.

This chain connects TRBV20-1 to TRBJ2-1, with 13 bases that match TRBD2. V lost 3 bases, J lost 5 bases, and 7 bases stayed unmatched. This CDR3 region has 16 residues. In germline, CDR1 is DFQATT, CDR2 SNEGSKA (reference sequence). The CDR3 nucleotides read TGCAGTGCTAGTTCGGGACTAGCGGGACTGCACAATGAGCAGTTCTTC. Its translation: CSASSGLAGLHNEQFF.